Sequencing of this TCR beta chain was carried out in a study of prognosis after radiotherapy for stage I lung cancer (dated by TCRdb to the early 2020s). The study in broad terms: Between early 2018 and 2019, 20 or so patients with stage I NSCLC were enrolled in Nanjing, China. Newly diagnosed primary stage I lung tumors occurred in roughly 15 patients, and oligometastatic NSCLC after surgical resection of the primary tumor occurred in five or six. Every patient was regarded as medically inoperable, because of comorbidities in 11 to 12 cases and refusal of surgery in 6 or 7 cases. The cohort comprised 13 men and five or six women with a median age of 74.5 years, ranging from 53 to 84 years. Squamous cell carcinoma histology was identified in seven patients, and adenocarcinoma histology was identified in about 12 patients. SBRT was given in 3 to 5 fractions with a biologically effective dose of at least 100 Gy, using image-guided IMRT or VMAT. Concurrent therapy was not administered to any patient alongside SBRT. After SBRT, distant metastases developed in about 20% of the 19 patients at a median of 7 months, while the remaining 15 patients had no significant progression. Peripheral blood TCR beta repertoires were profiled in stage I NSCLC patients before and after stereotactic body radiotherapy, and the repertoires were related to distant failure. The study sequenced about 40 blood samples from some 19 patients, one before and one after SBRT per patient.

V loses 0 bases of germline sequence and J loses 1 base, and the interval between the two ends is 9 bases. The CDR3, cysteine through phenylalanine, is 15 amino acids long. Left in the record is the CDR3 DNA by itself, 45 bases read in frame from the first base. The germline V gene gives CDR1 as MNHEY and CDR2 as SVGAGI. The TCR beta CDR3 region was amplified from genomic DNA by two rounds of multiplex PCR. In the first PCR round, primers specific to each TRBV and TRBJ gene were used, and the primer sequences were filed in Chinese patent CN105087789A. The second PCR round used universal primers. The Roche High Pure PCR Template Preparation Kit was used to extract genomic DNA from frozen PBMCs. Paired-end sequencing with 151 bp reads was performed on the libraries using an Illumina HiSeq 3000. The paper's processing steps were these. CutAdapt was used to discard raw reads that did not contain the multiplex PCR primer sequences. PEAR was used to merge high-quality paired reads into contigs. By aligning each contig to reference sequences, MiXCR assigned the TRB V, D and J gene segments to that contig. CDR3 sequences were clustered by base quality and sequence similarity to remove sequencing errors. Shannon entropy, normalized by the natural log of the productive TCR sequence number, served as the measure of diversity. To get clonality, Shannon entropy was divided by the natural log of the number of unique clonotypes, and that result was subtracted from one. The Youden index of ROC curves was used to select progression-free survival cut-offs for repertoire metrics, and analyses were performed in R 3.5.3. The public reads were run again by TCRdb, first through fastp at Q25 and then through MiXCR, and only productive beta chains were kept. Records with the same CDR3 protein are collapsed into one entry carrying the most frequent genes and DNA. These V and J calls derive from TCRdb rather than the authors' analysis. This sample gives some 60,000 distinct CDR3 sequences in total; around 27% of them show up just once. The leading ten clones occupy 6% to 9% of the sample.

No patient had a history of other malignancies or prior chemotherapy or radiotherapy, and all had node-negative disease on CT and PET/CT. Six milliliters of peripheral venous blood were drawn into EDTA tubes at each of two time points. PBMCs were isolated by Ficoll-Paque Plus density-gradient centrifugation. Right after collection, samples were placed at -80 degrees C and kept there until analysis. This clonotype was counted many times. The specificity of this receptor is unknown. The sample holds no much larger clone one base away, and base qualities are not on file. The paper's findings and limits, for the study overall: Whether the expanded TCR clones were tumor-specific was not determined. None of the reported P values were adjusted for multiple comparisons. Post-SBRT Shannon entropy and its change from baseline were lower in patients who developed distant metastases; baseline Shannon entropy was not associated with metastases. Unique TCR clone counts fell after SBRT (median 10,088 before versus about 7,100 after; Wilcoxon paired P=0.011). The small cohort and short follow-up limited the study, so independent validation of the findings is needed. TRBV and TRBJ usage frequencies reportedly differed by metastasis status, in two V genes at baseline and in roughly nine V and two J genes after SBRT.

The sequence links TRBV6-5 to TRBJ1-2, with the D gene not confidently named. The origin of this receptor is a donor aged 50 or older with non-small cell lung cancer. The specimen comprised PBMCs, sampled before or after stereotactic body radiation therapy (not recorded which). The CDR3: CASSYSGRNNYGYTF. The nucleotide sequence reads TGTGCCAGCAGTTACTCGGGGAGGAATAACTATGGCTACACCTTC.